A single sample gave rise to the 15 T cell receptor beta chains below, sequenced in a study of radiation and T cells in renal cell carcinoma (dated by TCRdb to about 2020). Libraries were prepared through the immunoSEQ multiplex PCR assay. Held by TCRdb, this immuneACCESS table contains in-frame sequences only and omits some clones. Under half of the omission traces to an unresolved V gene where checked; the cause of the rest is unknown. This sample lists 150,000 or so clones; roughly nine tenths were detected once. The ten largest account for around 11% of the sample. Explained via the paper, the time point label denotes: blood 4 weeks post-SBRT, at nephrectomy. Sample treatment or condition, as interpreted from the label and publication: 15 Gy SBRT to primary tumor, nephrectomy 4 weeks later. The sequencing here drew on blood, taken from a patient whose treatment included radiotherapy and nephrectomy. The receptors were gathered from a woman in her 50s with renal cell carcinoma.

J is TRBJ1-2 and V is TRBV6-5, with 8 nucleotides matching TRBD1. The V gene end was trimmed by 5 bases and the J gene end by 5 bases; junction bases not matched to a gene: 10. This CDR3 spans 15 amino acids. Per germline, CDR1 MNHEY and CDR2 SVGAGI. Here the CDR3 reads CASSRTGKSSYGYTF. CDR3 in DNA: TGTGCCAGCAGTCGGACAGGGAAGTCTAGTTATGGCTACACCTTC.

Many counts were recorded for this clone. This sample includes further DNA sequences coding for the same CDR3. The chain joins TRBV5-1 to TRBJ2-3; a possible D gene is TRBD1 (6 bases). V shed 4 bases and J shed 0 bases, with 9 bases lying between them. Germline V gene data show CDR1 as SGHRS and CDR2 as YFSETQ. The CDR3 has 14 residues. The CDR3 bases are TGCGCCAGCAGCCCCGGACAGAGCACAGATACGCAGTATTTT. This encodes CASSPGQSTDTQYF.

In its sample, this clone was seen once. The chain has TRBV7-9 and TRBJ1-4, with D tentatively TRBD1 (5 bases). The germline V and J ends were trimmed by 2 bases and 5 bases, with 9 bases remaining between them. The CDR3 covers 14 residues. Germline V CDR1 and CDR2: SEHNR, FQNEAQ (reference sequence). The CDR3 DNA sequence: TGTGCCAGCAGCTTAAGCTCAGGGAATGAAAAACTGTTTTTT. It is translated as CASSLSSGNEKLFF.

The CDR3 coding sequence is TGTGCCAGCTCACTCCCGGACAGGGCAGGCAATTCACCCCTCCACTTT. Amino acid sequence: CASSLPDRAGNSPLHF. The J gene is TRBJ1-6, the V gene TRBV18, with 8 bases aligning to TRBD1. There are 16 residues in the CDR3. V trimming: 4 bases; J trimming: 7 bases; junction bases outside the gene matches: 9. Germline values: CDR1 KGHSH, CDR2 LQKENI.

The chain has TRBV2 and TRBJ1-5; D is ambiguous. The ends were cut back, 6 bases at V and 3 bases at J, with 6 bases in the middle. The CDR3 totals 12 residues. From germline, CDR1 is SNHLY and CDR2 FYNNEI. The CDR3 DNA reads TGTGCCAGCAGGGGAGACAATCAGCCCCAGCATTTT. Protein sequence: CASRGDNQPQHF. Variable domain in full (rest from reference TRBV2 and TRBJ1-5): EPEVTQTPSHQVTQMGQEVILRCVPISNHLYFYWYRQILGQKVEFLVSFYNNEISEKSEIFDDQFSVERPDGSNFTLKIRSTKLEDSAMYFCASRGDNQPQHFGDGTRLSIL.

This clone was seen only once. This chain joins TRBV9 and TRBJ2-7; D remains ambiguous. The CDR3 consists of 14 residues. The ends were cut back, 0 bases at V and 3 bases at J, with 10 bases in the middle. Germline V gene sequence: CDR1 SGDLS, CDR2 YYNGEE. In nucleotides, the CDR3 is TGTGCCAGCAGCGTAGACGGCGGAGACTACGAGCAGTACTTC. Residues: CASSVDGGDYEQYF.

The rearrangement uses TRBV6-4 and TRBJ1-2; 8 nucleotides match TRBD1. The CDR3 is made up of 16 amino acids. CDR1 MRHNA and CDR2 SNTAGT come from the germline V gene. V dropped 6 bases and J dropped 1; count of bases not matched to a gene: 10. CDR3 amino acids: CASSLTGTGNNYGYTF. The CDR3 region has the DNA TGTGCCAGCAGCCTTACCGGGACAGGCAATAACTATGGCTACACCTTC.

This clone was seen only once. This chain links TRBV14 with TRBJ2-5; D gene ambiguous. CDR3 size: 14 residues. Trimming took 0 bases from V and 7 from J, leaving 12 bases between them. Per the germline V gene, CDR1 is SGHDN and CDR2 is FVKESK. CDR3 loop: CASSQDVGPGTQYF. The DNA of the CDR3 is TGTGCCAGCAGCCAAGATGTGGGCCCGGGGACCCAGTACTTC.

This clone was observed once. The chain couples TRBV5-4 to TRBJ1-4; D gene uncertain. Trimming pared 1 base from V and 5 bases from J, leaving 9 bases between. CDR3 size: 14 residues. Germline V gives CDR1 SGHNT, CDR2 YYREEE (reference sequence). CDR3 in amino acids: CASSLQGFNEKLFF. In DNA form, the CDR3 reads TGTGCCAGCAGCTTGCAAGGTTTCAATGAAAAACTGTTTTTT.

The chain links TRBV6-1 to TRBJ1-3, with D unclear. This CDR3 spans 12 amino acids. CDR1 is MNHNS, CDR2 SASEGT, per germline. The germline V and J ends were trimmed by 0 bases and 9 bases, with 6 bases remaining between them. DNA of the CDR3: TGTGCCAGCAGTGAAGCGGGAGTCACCATATATTTT. Amino acid sequence: CASSEAGVTIYF.

As concerns this clone: Distinct nucleotide sequences in the sample also encode this CDR3. The chain carries TRBV4-2 and TRBJ2-2, with D maybe TRBD2 (5 bases). V was shortened by 1 base and J by 4 bases, with 10 bases between the two germline ends. The CDR3 has 15 residues. Germline values: CDR1 LGHNA, CDR2 YNFKEQ. This CDR3 reads CASSQGQGSTGELFF. DNA of the CDR3: TGTGCCAGCAGCCAAGGACAAGGGAGCACCGGGGAGCTGTTTTTT.

V usage is TRBV7-9 and J usage is TRBJ2-6, with 7 bases that match TRBD1. Germline V gives CDR1 SEHNR, CDR2 FQNEAQ (reference sequence). Trimming at V came to 6 bases and at J to 0 bases, leaving 2 bases not matched to a gene. The CDR3 is 15 amino acids. CDR3: CASSRQGSGANVLTF. As DNA, the CDR3 is TGTGCCAGCAGTCGACAGGGCTCTGGGGCCAACGTCCTGACTTTC.

This chain joins TRBV4-2 and TRBJ1-2; weak D call: TRBD1 (5 bases). V dropped 0 bases and J dropped 7 bases, with 15 bases sitting between them. The CDR3 totals 15 residues. The V gene's germline CDR1 is LGHNA and CDR2 YNFKEQ. The CDR3 is CASSQDQGRDGGYTF. The CDR3 region has the DNA TGTGCCAGCAGCCAAGATCAGGGTAGGGACGGTGGCTACACCTTC.

The V and J genes are TRBV29-1 and TRBJ1-2; no firm D call. CDR1 and CDR2 (germline): SQVTM, ANQGSEA. The CDR3 is 12 residues long. V was shortened by 6 bases and J by 0 bases, with 8 bases between the two germline ends. CDR3: CSVSATNYGYTF. In nucleotides, the CDR3 is TGCAGCGTCTCCGCTACTAACTATGGCTACACCTTC.

Written as DNA, the CDR3 is TGTGCCACCCTGGGGGACGGGACAGGGTATAGCAATCAGCCCCAGCATTTT. Amino acids: CATLGDGTGYSNQPQHF. V and J are TRBV19 and TRBJ1-5; the match to TRBD1 covers 9 bases. Germline V gene data show CDR1 as LNHDA and CDR2 as SQIVND (reference sequence). With 10 bases clipped from V and 0 bases from J, the junction kept 13 bases outside the gene matches. The CDR3 runs to 17 residues.